The next 21 T cell receptor beta chains were all read from a single sample in a study of beta chain features in type 1 diabetes. Findings of the study overall: Shortening that was moderate but significant affected the TCRB CDR3s of Type 1 diabetes patients in all four CD4+ subsets.

Sequenced material consisted of expressed TCRB transcripts (all of the isolated RNA was reverse transcribed). The protocol was immunoSEQ multiplex PCR, while the TCRdb copy is restricted to in-frame clones and leaves out a portion. The sample consists of under 400,000 clones, around 13% of them appearing once. Antigen specificity for these receptors is unknown. Material for sequencing was naive CD4+ T cells from blood. All receptors derive from a woman aged 18 to 35 with type 1 diabetes.

This clone was seen only a few times. The V call is TRBV5-4, the J call TRBJ1-2; TRBD1 aligns across 10 bases. Germline assignment: CDR1 SGHNT and CDR2 YYREEE (reference sequence). This CDR3 has 14 residues. Trimming removed 4 bases from V and 4 bases from J; junction bases left unmatched: 4. This CDR3 is CASSPDRGGYGYTF. CDR3 nucleotides: TGTGCCAGCAGCCCGGACAGGGGGGGCTATGGCTACACCTTC.

The chain recombines TRBV7-2 with TRBJ1-1; D is perhaps TRBD1 (5 bases). Trimming took off 0 bases at V and 4 bases at J, with 9 bases between the two ends. Germline values: CDR1 SGHTA, CDR2 FQGNSA. CDR3 length equals 14 residues. CDR3 DNA sequence: TGTGCCAGCAGCTTAGCGGGGGGTAGCACTGAAGCTTTCTTT. This codes for CASSLAGGSTEAFF.

The chain links TRBV14 to TRBJ2-5; D call uncertain. Germline V CDR1 and CDR2: SGHDN, FVKESK. This CDR3 is built from 15 residues. Trimming shortened V by 0 bases and J by 5 bases, and 13 bases separated the two germline ends. The CDR3 protein is CASSQDLGPTETQYF. The CDR3 DNA follows: TGTGCCAGCAGCCAAGACCTTGGGCCTACGGAGACCCAGTACTTC.

This clone was seen more than once but under ten times. The chain uses TRBV7-2 and TRBJ2-7, with D maybe TRBD2 (6 bases). Deletions cut 5 bases from V and 0 bases from J, with 14 bases between. CDR3 size: 15 residues. Germline V gives CDR1 SGHTA, CDR2 FQGNSA. CDR3 DNA sequence: TGTGCCAGCAGCAGAGTGGGGGGTAGCTCCTACGAGCAGTACTTC. It is translated as CASSRVGGSSYEQYF.

In this sample, this clone turned up a few times. The rearrangement uses TRBV30 and TRBJ1-2; perhaps TRBD1 as D (6 bases). CDR1 and CDR2 from the germline V gene are GTSNPN and SVGIG (reference sequence). The CDR3 runs 15 residues. V was pared by 6 bases and J by 0 bases, with 17 bases between. The chain's CDR3 is CACSPGHNPNYGYTF. CDR3 sequence (DNA): TGTGCCTGTTCTCCGGGACACAACCCTAACTATGGCTACACCTTC.

This clone was detected a few times. The gene calls are TRBV4-1 and TRBJ1-1; no reliable D call. V shed 1 base and J shed 2 bases, with 14 bases lying between them. The CDR3 spans 16 residues. CDR1 and CDR2 (germline): MGHRA, YSYEKL. The CDR3: CASSQGATAQNTEAFF. In nucleotides, the CDR3 is TGCGCCAGCAGCCAAGGCGCTACAGCTCAAAACACTGAAGCTTTCTTT.

The chain joins TRBV7-3 to TRBJ2-2; 8 bases line up with TRBD1. CDR1 and CDR2 (germline): SGHTA, FQGTGA. V trimming: 5 bases; J trimming: 7 bases; junction bases outside the gene matches: 6. The CDR3 sequence is 14 residues long. CDR3 in DNA: TGTGCCAGCAGCGCCCAGGGGGCTGGCGGGGAGCTGTTTTTT. Translation: CASSAQGAGGELFF.

The chain combines TRBV7-9 with TRBJ2-1; 10 positions agree with TRBD2. CDR3 length: 15 amino acids. V was pared by 2 bases and J by 9 bases, with 7 bases of the junction left unmatched. Per germline, CDR1 SEHNR and CDR2 FQNEAQ (reference sequence). In nucleotides, the CDR3 is TGTGCCAGCAGCTTAAGCCTAGCGGGAGAGGGTGAGCAGTTCTTC. It translates to CASSLSLAGEGEQFF.

V gene TRBV5-1 combines with J gene TRBJ2-1; a weak D match, TRBD2 (6 bases). The CDR3 is 16 amino acids. The germline V gene has CDR1 SGHRS and CDR2 YFSETQ. Trimming pared 4 bases from V and 0 bases from J, leaving 14 bases between. The CDR3 here is CASSHILADSYNEQFF. The DNA for the CDR3 is TGCGCCAGCAGCCATATTTTAGCGGACTCCTACAATGAGCAGTTCTTC.

V and J are TRBV2 and TRBJ2-2; 11 bases are shared with TRBD1. This CDR3 region has 15 residues. Germline V CDR1 and CDR2: SNHLY, FYNNEI. The J segment lost 2 bases and the V segment lost 7 bases, leaving 3 bases of the junction unmatched. The CDR3 protein is CASNGQGANTGELFF. CDR3 sequence (DNA): TGTGCCAGCAACGGACAGGGGGCCAACACCGGGGAGCTGTTTTTT.

V is TRBV7-9 and J is TRBJ1-1; no clear D gene. Germline loops: CDR1 SEHNR, CDR2 FQNEAQ (reference sequence). With 11 bases removed from V and 5 bases from J, the gap between germline ends came to 12 bases. The CDR3 has 11 residues. For the CDR3, the DNA is TGTGCCGGTACGGGGTTGACTGAAGCTTTCTTT. Translated: CAGTGLTEAFF.

In its sample, this clone was seen a few times. The V call is TRBV7-9, the J call TRBJ1-5, with D hard to call. Trimming stripped 3 bases from V and 0 bases from J, with 6 bases between. Germline V gives CDR1 SEHNR, CDR2 FQNEAQ (reference sequence). The CDR3 contains 14 residues. CDR3 bases: TGTGCCAGCAGCTTCGCCGGTAGCAATCAGCCCCAGCATTTT. Translated: CASSFAGSNQPQHF.

V gene TRBV6-5 combines with J gene TRBJ2-7, with 8 bases matching TRBD1. The junction had 4 bases not matched to a gene; V was cut back by 5 bases and J by 1 base. The CDR3 has 14 residues. CDR1 and CDR2 (germline): MNHEY, SVGAGI. Written as DNA, the CDR3 is TGTGCCAGCAGTCGGACAGGGACATCCTACGAGCAGTACTTC. It codes for CASSRTGTSYEQYF.

The chain has TRBV4-3 and TRBJ2-7; tentative D call: TRBD2 (5 bases). Trimming removed 0 bases from V and 6 bases from J, with 12 bases in between. The CDR3 contains 14 residues. Per germline, CDR1 LGHNA and CDR2 YSLEER. The CDR3 is CASSQDGGPGEQYF. DNA for the CDR3: TGCGCCAGCAGCCAAGATGGCGGGCCAGGCGAGCAGTACTTC.

J is TRBJ1-4 and V is TRBV18, with D unclear. V lost 3 bases to trimming and J lost 7 bases, with 12 bases between them. Germline CDR1 reads KGHSH; CDR2 reads LQKENI. The CDR3 extends over 14 amino acids. CDR3 loop: CASSPFSAGEKLFF. CDR3 bases: TGTGCCAGCTCACCCTTTTCGGCGGGTGAAAAACTGTTTTTT.

The chain is built from TRBV6-5 and TRBJ1-5, with TRBD1 matching 9 bases. The CDR3 spans 14 residues. After removal of 6 bases from V and 6 bases from J, the junction contained 6 bases not matched to a gene. Germline V gives CDR1 MNHEY, CDR2 SVGAGI. CDR3 DNA: TGTGCCAGCAGCCGTGGGACAGGGTCTCAGCCCCAGCATTTT. Protein sequence: CASSRGTGSQPQHF.

This clone was detected a few times. V is TRBV5-1 and J is TRBJ1-1; D is unresolved. CDR3 length equals 14 residues. The germline CDR1 and CDR2 sequences are SGHRS and YFSETQ. Trimming shortened V by 0 bases and J by 1 base, and 7 bases separated the two germline ends. In DNA, the CDR3 is TGCGCCAGCAGCTTGGACACCCAGAACACTGAAGCTTTCTTT. This gives the protein CASSLDTQNTEAFF.

This clone was observed a few times. The gene calls are TRBV7-9 and TRBJ2-7; D might be TRBD1 (6 bases). Per the germline V gene, CDR1 is SEHNR and CDR2 is FQNEAQ (reference sequence). The V and J ends lost 5 bases and 5 bases respectively, with 16 bases between them. This CDR3 is built from 14 residues. CDR3 nucleotide sequence: TGTGCCAGCAGCGCACGACAGGTCGCCAACGAGCAGTACTTC. Its protein is CASSARQVANEQYF.

DNA for the CDR3: TGTGCCAGCATTACTAGCGGGGGGGCTCGCAATGAGCAGTTCTTC. It encodes CASITSGGARNEQFF. The V call is TRBV6-6, the J call TRBJ2-1; TRBD2 aligns across 13 bases. V shed 7 bases and J 6 bases; nucleotides not matched to a gene: 6. The germline V gene has CDR1 MNHNY and CDR2 SVGAGI (reference sequence). The CDR3 has 15 amino acids.

The gene calls are TRBV29-1 and TRBJ2-7; D call uncertain. Germline CDR1 reads SQVTM; CDR2 reads ANQGSEA. Trimming left V 4 bases short and J 6 bases short, with 10 bases between. This CDR3 is 11 amino acids long. The CDR3 nucleotides read TGCAGCGTTGTTAGGCCGGGCGAGCAGTACTTC. The encoded protein is CSVVRPGEQYF.

The rearrangement uses TRBV21-1 and TRBJ2-7; TRBD2 was called by the table and not checked on the DNA. TRBV21-1 corresponds to a pseudogene. The CDR3 consists of 13 residues. CDR3 DNA sequence: TGTGCCAGCCCTGATGGAGAGTATTACGAGCAGTACTTC. It specifies CASPDGEYYEQYF.